This TCR beta chain stems from a study of blood T cell repertoires in COVID-19. Study-level background: In each case, the material was cDNA or gDNA derived from T cells, B-cell-depleted T cells, or PBMCs.

The J segment lost 4 bases and the V segment lost 6 bases, leaving 5 bases of the junction unmatched. The CDR3 is made up of 14 amino acids. CDR1 and CDR2 (germline): MNHEY, SVGAGI. The table came from immunoSEQ multiplex PCR; TCRdb's copy has only in-frame clones and leaves some out. The data contain some 15,000 clones, less than 95% of them singletons. This TCR came from a human donor in a cohort sampled during active COVID-19. Sequenced: peripheral blood. This chain uses TRBV6-5 with TRBJ2-2; TRBD1 matches at 7 bases. The CDR3 region has the DNA TGTGCCAGCAGAGAGACAGGGACCACCGGGGAGCTGTTTTTT. Residues: CASRETGTTGELFF.